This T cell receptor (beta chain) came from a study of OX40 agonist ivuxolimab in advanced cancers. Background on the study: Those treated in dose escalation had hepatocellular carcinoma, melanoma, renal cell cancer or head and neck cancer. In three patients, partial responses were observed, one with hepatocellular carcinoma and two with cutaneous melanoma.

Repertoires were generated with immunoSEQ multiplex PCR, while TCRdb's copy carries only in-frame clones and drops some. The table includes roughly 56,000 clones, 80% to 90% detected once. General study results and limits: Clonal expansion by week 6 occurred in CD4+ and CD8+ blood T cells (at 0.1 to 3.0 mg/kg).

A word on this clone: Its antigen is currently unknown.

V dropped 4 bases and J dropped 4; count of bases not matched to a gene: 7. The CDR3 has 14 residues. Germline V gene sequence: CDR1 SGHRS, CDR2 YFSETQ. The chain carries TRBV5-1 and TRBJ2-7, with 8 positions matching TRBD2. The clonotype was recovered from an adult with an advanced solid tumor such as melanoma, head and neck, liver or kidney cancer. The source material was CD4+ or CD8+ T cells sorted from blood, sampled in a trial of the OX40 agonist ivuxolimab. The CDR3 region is CASSPGTSLYEQYF. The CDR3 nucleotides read TGCGCCAGCAGCCCCGGGACTAGTCTTTACGAGCAGTACTTC.